The next 27 T cell receptor beta chains were all read from a single sample in a study of T-cell memory formation after mild COVID-19. TCRdb recomputed calls from the 5' RACE reads with MiXCR, one row per CDR3 protein. The sample records 150,000 to 200,000 distinct CDR3 sequences, approximately 17% being singletons. The sequencing input was PBMCs or a T cell subset sorted from them (not recorded which). All receptors come from a young man who had mild COVID-19 (a few samples of this study predate the infection). Cell type and time point are not known.

A few counts support this clonotype. V is TRBV4-2 and J is TRBJ2-3; D gene unclear. CDR3 length: 17 residues. CDR1 is LGHNA and CDR2 is YNFKEQ in the germline V gene. V was trimmed by 0 bases and J by 7 bases, leaving 20 bases between them. CDR3 region: CASSQDLGRNRPHTQYF. The CDR3 DNA reads as TGTGCCAGCAGCCAAGATTTAGGGCGCAACCGACCTCATACGCAGTATTTT.

The rearrangement uses TRBV10-3 and TRBJ2-5; 10 bases align to TRBD2. With 0 bases clipped from V and 7 bases from J, the junction kept 5 bases outside the gene matches. CDR1 ENHRY and CDR2 SYGVKD come from the germline V gene. The CDR3 covers 15 residues. In DNA form, the CDR3 reads TGTGCCATCAGTGAGTCGAGCGGGGGGGCCGGGACCCAGTACTTC. Translated: CAISESSGGAGTQYF.

A few counts support this clonotype. The gene calls are TRBV29-1 and TRBJ1-2; D uncertain. Looked up from germline, CDR1 is SQVTM and CDR2 is ANQGSEA. The CDR3 totals 14 residues. Trimming cost V 4 bases and J 8 bases, with 20 bases left between them. The CDR3 nucleotides read TGCAGCGTTGTACTAGTAGGGCCTAAAGGAGGCTACACCTTC. Protein: CSVVLVGPKGGYTF.

The chain joins TRBV4-1 to TRBJ1-4; no clear D. CDR1 is MGHRA, CDR2 YSYEKL, per germline. The CDR3 covers 16 residues. Trimming took off 0 bases at V and 2 bases at J, with 10 bases between the two ends. The CDR3 reads CASSQDSPQTNEKLFF. The CDR3 DNA reads TGCGCCAGCAGCCAAGATTCCCCGCAGACTAATGAAAAACTGTTTTTT.

This clonotype was observed at least ten times. The chain recombines TRBV7-2 with TRBJ2-5; D might be TRBD1 or TRBD2, each matching 6 bases. The V and J ends lost 1 base and 6 bases respectively, with 12 bases between them. This CDR3 has 14 residues. Germline CDR1 and CDR2: SGHTA and FQGNSA. The CDR3 DNA is TGTGCCAGCAGCTTAGAAGGGGGGCGGAAGACCCAGTACTTC. Encoded protein: CASSLEGGRKTQYF.

This chain uses TRBV2 with TRBJ1-2, with a weak D call TRBD1 (6 bases). Per the germline V gene, CDR1 is SNHLY and CDR2 is FYNNEI. V dropped 9 bases and J dropped 2 bases, with 10 bases sitting between them. The CDR3 extends over 12 amino acids. CDR3 loop: CARTGRNYGYTF. The CDR3 DNA reads TGTGCCAGGACAGGCCGCAACTATGGCTACACCTTC. The variable domain in full, with the rest retrieved from reference TRBV2 and TRBJ1-2, is EPEVTQTPSHQVTQMGQEVILRCVPISNHLYFYWYRQILGQKVEFLVSFYNNEISEKSEIFDDQFSVERPDGSNFTLKIRSTKLEDSAMYFCARTGRNYGYTFGSGTRLTVV.

The rearrangement uses TRBV7-3 and TRBJ2-2, with 7 positions matching TRBD1. CDR3 length: 12 residues. Trimming cost V 6 bases and J 8 bases; bases outside gene matches: 3. Germline CDR1 is SGHTA and CDR2 is FQGTGA. CDR3 sequence reads: CASRTGPGELFF. The DNA of the CDR3 is TGTGCCAGCAGGACAGGGCCGGGGGAGCTGTTTTTT.

The chain is built from TRBV7-2 and TRBJ1-2, with D hard to call. Trimming pared 2 bases from V and 8 bases from J, leaving 18 bases between. The CDR3 loop spans 15 amino acids. Germline CDR1 is SGHTA and CDR2 is FQGNSA. This chain's CDR3 is CASSLNSGRSYGYTF. CDR3 in DNA: TGTGCCAGCAGCTTAAATTCGGGGAGGTCGTACGGCTACACCTTC.

The chain joins TRBV6-6 to TRBJ2-7; 11 positions agree with TRBD1. From germline, CDR1 is MNHNY and CDR2 SVGAGI (reference sequence). Germline trimming cut 7 bases from V and 6 bases from J; bases unmatched to any gene: 5. The CDR3 runs to 13 residues. The CDR3 nucleotides read TGTGCCAGCACGGTCGGGACAGGGGGCGAGCAGTACTTC. Amino acids: CASTVGTGGEQYF.

The chain is built from TRBV28 and TRBJ2-3, with D possibly matching TRBD2 (8 bases). V was shortened by 5 bases and J by 5 bases, with 20 bases between the two germline ends. The CDR3 is 16 amino acids. Germline lookup yields CDR1 MDHEN and CDR2 SYDVKM. The CDR3 is CASSLPGRGRGDTQYF. CDR3 nucleotides: TGTGCCAGCAGTCTCCCCGGGAGGGGGCGAGGAGATACGCAGTATTTT.

J is TRBJ2-7 and V is TRBV4-3, with no clear D. This CDR3 contains 13 residues. Germline V gives CDR1 LGHNA, CDR2 YSLEER. Deletions cut 4 bases from V and 0 bases from J, with 7 bases between. In DNA, the CDR3 is TGCGCCAGCAGCCGTGATCCCTCCTACGAGCAGTACTTC. Translated: CASSRDPSYEQYF.

This clonotype turned up a few times. The V gene is TRBV7-6, the J gene TRBJ1-4, with 9 bases lining up with TRBD1. Germline lookup yields CDR1 SGHVS and CDR2 FNYEAQ. With 5 bases clipped from V and 7 bases from J, the junction kept 8 bases outside the gene matches. There are 15 residues in the CDR3. Here the CDR3 DNA reads TGTGCCAGCAGCCAAATAGTGGGACAGGGTGAAAAACTGTTTTTT. This sequence encodes CASSQIVGQGEKLFF.

This sequence joins TRBV5-1 and TRBJ1-5; D gene unclear. There are 14 residues in the CDR3. Germline V gene lookup returns CDR1 SGHRS and CDR2 YFSETQ. The V and J ends lost 4 bases and 3 bases respectively, with 11 bases between them. The CDR3 loop reads CASSPGSYNQPQHF. The DNA for the CDR3 is TGCGCCAGCAGCCCGGGGTCCTACAATCAGCCCCAGCATTTT.

This clonotype was seen a handful of times. This rearrangement joins TRBV7-9 to TRBJ1-1, with D uncertain. There are 12 residues in the CDR3. V shed 8 bases and J shed 6 bases, with 13 bases lying between them. Germline V gene lookup returns CDR1 SEHNR and CDR2 FQNEAQ (reference sequence). CDR3 region: CASRVEGPEAFF. As DNA, the CDR3 is TGTGCCAGCCGGGTTGAGGGTCCTGAAGCTTTCTTT.

The rearrangement links TRBV10-2 to TRBJ2-1, with 9 bases lining up with TRBD1. The germline V gene has CDR1 WSHSY and CDR2 SAAADI. The V segment lost 6 bases and the J segment 10 bases; nucleotides outside the gene matches: 1. The CDR3 is made up of 11 amino acids. CDR3 amino acids: CASRGTGEQFF. DNA for the CDR3: TGCGCCAGCAGGGGGACAGGGGAGCAGTTCTTC.

There are a few counts of this clonotype. The V call is TRBV5-6, the J call TRBJ2-3; 13 bases match TRBD2. This CDR3 spans 16 amino acids. Germline V CDR1 and CDR2: SGHDT, YYEEEE. The J segment lost 2 bases and the V segment lost 4 bases, leaving 4 bases of the junction unmatched. The CDR3 DNA reads as TGTGCCAGCAGCGGCGGACTAGCGGGGGCCACAGATACGCAGTATTTT. Its protein product is CASSGGLAGATDTQYF. The full variable domain, in which reference TRBV5-6 and TRBJ2-3 provide the parts outside the CDR3, is DAGVTQSPTHLIKTRGQQVTLRCSPKSGHDTVSWYQQALGQGPQFIFQYYEEEERQRGNFPDRFSGHQFPNYSSELNVNALLLGDSALYLCASSGGLAGATDTQYFGPGTRLTVL.

This clonotype was observed at least ten times. The chain joins TRBV24-1 to TRBJ2-1; 9 positions match TRBD2. The CDR3 is 16 amino acids. V was pared by 3 bases and J by 9 bases, with 11 bases of the junction left unmatched. Germline V gene data show CDR1 as KGHDR and CDR2 as SFDVKD. CDR3 nucleotides: TGTGCCACCAGTGATAATAGCGGGGGCCGCTGGGGTGAGCAGTTCTTC. Amino acid sequence: CATSDNSGGRWGEQFF.

This clonotype was counted only a few times. The rearrangement uses TRBV7-2 and TRBJ2-7, with TRBD1 matching 7 bases. The CDR3 is made up of 13 amino acids. Germline CDR1 SGHTA, CDR2 FQGNSA. With V trimmed by 5 bases and J by 3 bases, 4 bases remained unmatched. The CDR3 spells CASSPHRGYEQYF. CDR3 coding DNA: TGTGCCAGCAGCCCCCACAGGGGCTACGAGCAGTACTTC.

This clonotype was detected ten times or more. This sequence joins TRBV7-6 and TRBJ2-1, with 8 bases lining up with TRBD1. J was trimmed by 0 bases and V by 3 bases; bases with no gene match: 1. Germline V gene data show CDR1 as SGHVS and CDR2 as FNYEAQ. The CDR3 has 15 residues. The CDR3 reads CASSFGQGSYNEQFF. DNA for the CDR3: TGTGCCAGCAGCTTCGGACAGGGCTCCTACAATGAGCAGTTCTTC.

This clonotype was recorded a few times. The chain combines TRBV5-1 with TRBJ2-3, with 8 bases lining up with TRBD2. The CDR3 has 15 amino acids. In germline, CDR1 is SGHRS, CDR2 YFSETQ. The ends lost 4 bases at V and 1 base at J; junction bases unmatched: 5. CDR3 DNA sequence: TGCGCCAGCAGCACCATAGCGGGGCGCACAGATACGCAGTATTTT. Translation gives CASSTIAGRTDTQYF.

The J gene is TRBJ1-5, the V gene TRBV28; D call uncertain. V lost 6 bases and J 9 bases, leaving 15 bases between the germline ends. The germline gives CDR1 MDHEN, CDR2 SYDVKM. This CDR3 has 13 amino acids. The CDR3 bases are TGTGCCAGCAGGCCTACAATGCTCTCGCCCCAGCATTTT. Translation gives CASRPTMLSPQHF. Full variable domain (missing parts from reference TRBV28 and TRBJ1-5): DVKVTQSSRYLVKRTGEKVFLECVQDMDHENMFWYRQDPGLGLRLIYFSYDVKMKEKGDIPEGYSVSREKKERFSLILESASTNQTSMYLCASRPTMLSPQHFGDGTRLSIL.

This clonotype showed up just a few times. The chain's CDR3 is CASSKTNRAFEKLFF. In nucleotides, the CDR3 is TGTGCCAGCAGCAAGACGAACAGGGCTTTTGAAAAACTGTTTTTT. The chain has TRBV6-5 and TRBJ1-4; D perhaps matches TRBD1 (6 bases). The CDR3 runs to 15 residues. Germline CDR1 MNHEY, CDR2 SVGAGI. The ends were cut back, 6 bases at V and 7 bases at J, with 18 bases in the middle.

V is TRBV5-4 and J is TRBJ2-2; D may correspond to TRBD1 or TRBD2 (6 bases each). V was pared by 0 bases and J by 3 bases, with 12 bases between. The CDR3 length is 16 residues. Germline V lookup: CDR1 SGHNT, CDR2 YYREEE (reference sequence). Written as DNA, the CDR3 is TGTGCCAGCAGCTTGGCCCGGGGGCCGTACACCGGGGAGCTGTTTTTT. It encodes CASSLARGPYTGELFF.

This clonotype has a handful of counts. This rearrangement joins TRBV6-5 to TRBJ2-5; 10 positions match TRBD2. Germline assignment: CDR1 MNHEY and CDR2 SVGAGI. This CDR3 region has 15 residues. V lost 2 bases, J lost 5 bases, and 5 bases stayed unmatched. In DNA, the CDR3 is TGTGCCAGCAGTTACCTTAGCGGGGGGCGGGAGACCCAGTACTTC. This translates into CASSYLSGGRETQYF.

This clonotype has more than one count but fewer than ten. The rearrangement joins TRBV7-9 to TRBJ1-1; D unresolved. Germline CDR1 is SEHNR and CDR2 is FQNEAQ (reference sequence). Trimming shortened V by 3 bases and J by 1 base, and 9 bases separated the two germline ends. The CDR3 has 14 residues. The CDR3 DNA is TGTGCCAGCAGCTTTGAAGGAAAGAACACTGAAGCTTTCTTT. Encoded protein: CASSFEGKNTEAFF. Full variable domain (missing parts from reference TRBV7-9 and TRBJ1-1): DTGVSQNPRHKITKRGQNVTFRCDPISEHNRLYWYRQTLGQGPEFLTYFQNEAQLEKSRLLSDRFSAERPKGSFSTLEIQRTEQGDSAMYLCASSFEGKNTEAFFGQGTRLTVV.

The chain carries TRBV5-1 and TRBJ2-1, with 10 positions matching TRBD2. There are 15 residues in the CDR3. CDR1 SGHRS and CDR2 YFSETQ come from the germline V gene. After removal of 0 bases from V and 6 bases from J, the junction contained 3 bases not matched to a gene. CDR3 in amino acids: CASSLGTSGLNEQFF. The CDR3, as DNA: TGCGCCAGCAGCTTGGGGACTAGCGGACTCAATGAGCAGTTCTTC. Full variable domain (rest looked up from reference TRBV5-1 and TRBJ2-1): KAGVTQTPRYLIKTRGQQVTLSCSPISGHRSVSWYQQTPGQGLQFLFEYFSETQRNKGNFPGRFSGRQFSNSRSEMNVSTLELGDSALYLCASSLGTSGLNEQFFGPGTRLTVL.

This chain uses TRBV21-1 with TRBJ2-7; the D call in the table, TRBD1, was not verified against the DNA. TRBV21-1 is a pseudogene locus. The CDR3 length is 14 residues. CDR3 DNA: TGTGCCAGCAGCAAAGCGGTCCCAATTCGAGAGCAGTACGTC. This sequence encodes CASSKAVPIREQYV.